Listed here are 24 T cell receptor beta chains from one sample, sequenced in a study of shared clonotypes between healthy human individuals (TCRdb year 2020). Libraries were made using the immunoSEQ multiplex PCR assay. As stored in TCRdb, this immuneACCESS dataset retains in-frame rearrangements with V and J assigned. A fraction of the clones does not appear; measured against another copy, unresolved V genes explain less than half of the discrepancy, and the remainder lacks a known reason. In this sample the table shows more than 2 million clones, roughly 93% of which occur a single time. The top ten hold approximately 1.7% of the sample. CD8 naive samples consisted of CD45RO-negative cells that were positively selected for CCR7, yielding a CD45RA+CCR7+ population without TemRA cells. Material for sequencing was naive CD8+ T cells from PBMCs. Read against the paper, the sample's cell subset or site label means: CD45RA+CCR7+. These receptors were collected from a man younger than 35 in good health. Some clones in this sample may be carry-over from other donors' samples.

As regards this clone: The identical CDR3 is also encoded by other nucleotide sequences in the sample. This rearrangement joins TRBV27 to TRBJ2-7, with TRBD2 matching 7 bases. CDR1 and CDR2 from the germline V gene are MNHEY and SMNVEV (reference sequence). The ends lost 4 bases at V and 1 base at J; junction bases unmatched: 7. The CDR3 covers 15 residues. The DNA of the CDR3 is TGTGCCAGCAGTTCTTCTGGCGGGAGTTCCTACGAGCAGTACTTC. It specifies CASSSSGGSSYEQYF.

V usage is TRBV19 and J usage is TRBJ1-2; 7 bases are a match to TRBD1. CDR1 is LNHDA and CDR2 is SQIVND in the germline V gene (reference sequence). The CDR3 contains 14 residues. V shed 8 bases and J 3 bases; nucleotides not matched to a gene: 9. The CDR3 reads CASGNRGWYYGYTF. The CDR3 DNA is TGTGCCAGTGGAAACAGGGGATGGTACTATGGCTACACCTTC.

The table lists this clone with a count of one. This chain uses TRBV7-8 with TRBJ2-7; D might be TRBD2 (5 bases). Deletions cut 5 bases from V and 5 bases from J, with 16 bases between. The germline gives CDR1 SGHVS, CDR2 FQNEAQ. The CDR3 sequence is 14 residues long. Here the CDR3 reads CASSPWTGSDEQYF. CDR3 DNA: TGTGCCAGCAGCCCATGGACGGGAAGTGACGAGCAGTACTTC.

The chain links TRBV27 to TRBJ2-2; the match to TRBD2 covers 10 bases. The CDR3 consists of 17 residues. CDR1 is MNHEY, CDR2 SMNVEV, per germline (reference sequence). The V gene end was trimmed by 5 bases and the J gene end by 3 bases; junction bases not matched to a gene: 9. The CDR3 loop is CASSPPPSGSYTGELFF. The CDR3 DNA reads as TGTGCCAGCAGTCCCCCCCCTAGCGGGAGTTACACCGGGGAGCTGTTTTTT.

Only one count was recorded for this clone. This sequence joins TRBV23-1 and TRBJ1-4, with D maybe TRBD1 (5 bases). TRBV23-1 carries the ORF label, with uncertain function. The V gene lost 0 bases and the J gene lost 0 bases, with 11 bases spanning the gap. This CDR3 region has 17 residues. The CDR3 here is CASSQSYPRATNEKLFF. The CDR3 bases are TGCGCCAGCAGTCAATCTTATCCCAGGGCAACTAATGAAAAACTGTTTTTT.

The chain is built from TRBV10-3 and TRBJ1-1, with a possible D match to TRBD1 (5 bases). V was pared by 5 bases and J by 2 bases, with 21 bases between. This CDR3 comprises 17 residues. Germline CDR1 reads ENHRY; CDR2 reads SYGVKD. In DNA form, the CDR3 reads TGTGCCATCAGTCGCCTCCCGGACGTGAGGGGAAACACTGAAGCTTTCTTT. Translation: CAISRLPDVRGNTEAFF.

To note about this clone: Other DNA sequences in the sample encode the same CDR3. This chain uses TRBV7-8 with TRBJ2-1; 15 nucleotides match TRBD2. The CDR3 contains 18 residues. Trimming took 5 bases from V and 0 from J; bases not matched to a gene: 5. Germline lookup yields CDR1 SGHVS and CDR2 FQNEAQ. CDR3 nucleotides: TGTGCCAGCAGCCTGGGACTAGCGGGGGGTAGCTCCTACAATGAGCAGTTCTTC. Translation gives CASSLGLAGGSSYNEQFF. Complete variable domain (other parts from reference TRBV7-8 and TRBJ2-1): GAGVSQSPRYKVAKRGQDVALRCDPISGHVSLFWYQQALGQGPEFLTYFQNEAQLDKSGLPSDRFFAERPEGSVSTLKIQRTQQEDSAVYLCASSLGLAGGSSYNEQFFGPGTRLTVL.

In DNA, the CDR3 is TGTGCCAGCGCGGTGGTCGGTAGCGACAATGAGCAGTTCTTC. It translates to CASAVVGSDNEQFF. This rearrangement joins TRBV7-9 to TRBJ2-1, with D possibly matching TRBD2 (5 bases). V was trimmed by 8 bases and J by 5 bases, leaving 16 bases between them. There are 14 residues in the CDR3. Germline CDR1 reads SEHNR; CDR2 reads FQNEAQ (reference sequence).

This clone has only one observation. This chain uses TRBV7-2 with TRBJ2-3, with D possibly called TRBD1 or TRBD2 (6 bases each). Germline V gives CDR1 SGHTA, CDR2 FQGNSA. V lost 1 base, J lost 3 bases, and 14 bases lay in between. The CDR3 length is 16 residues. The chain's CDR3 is CASSLVFGGATDTQYF. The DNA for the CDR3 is TGTGCCAGCAGCTTAGTCTTCGGGGGCGCGACAGATACGCAGTATTTT.

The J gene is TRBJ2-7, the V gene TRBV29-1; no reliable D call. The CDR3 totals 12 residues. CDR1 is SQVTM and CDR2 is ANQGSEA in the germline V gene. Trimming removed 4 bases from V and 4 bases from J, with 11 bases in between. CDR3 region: CSVAPSPYEQYF. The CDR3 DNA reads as TGCAGCGTTGCCCCTTCCCCTTACGAGCAGTACTTC.

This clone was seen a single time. The CDR3: CASSPRQGDPNPYEQYF. For the CDR3, the DNA is TGTGCCAGTAGTCCCAGACAGGGAGACCCTAACCCCTACGAGCAGTACTTC. This chain connects TRBV19 to TRBJ2-7; 7 bases line up with TRBD1. Germline-derived CDR1 and CDR2 are LNHDA and SQIVND (reference sequence). V trimming: 5 bases; J trimming: 2 bases; junction bases outside the gene matches: 15. CDR3 length: 17 amino acids.

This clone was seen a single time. CDR3 region: CASRHAEEGNTEAFF. In DNA form, the CDR3 reads TGTGCCAGCAGGCACGCGGAGGAGGGCAACACTGAAGCTTTCTTT. The rearrangement uses TRBV6-5 and TRBJ1-1; D is unresolved. This CDR3 contains 15 residues. Trimming stripped 6 bases from V and 2 bases from J, with 16 bases between. Germline CDR1 reads MNHEY; CDR2 reads SVGAGI.

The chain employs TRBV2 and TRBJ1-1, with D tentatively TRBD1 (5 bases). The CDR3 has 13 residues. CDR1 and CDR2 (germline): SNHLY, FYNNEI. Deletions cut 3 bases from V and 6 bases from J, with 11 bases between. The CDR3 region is CASSDWQGSEAFF. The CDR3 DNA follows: TGTGCCAGCAGTGATTGGCAGGGCTCTGAAGCTTTCTTT.

CDR3 coding DNA: TGTGCCAGCAGCGTAGGGCTGACAGTTGCCTCCTACGAGCAGTACTTC. This gives the protein CASSVGLTVASYEQYF. The chain joins TRBV9 to TRBJ2-7; D perhaps matches TRBD1 (5 bases). CDR3 length: 16 residues. CDR1 and CDR2 from the germline V gene are SGDLS and YYNGEE. Trimming shortened V by 0 bases and J by 0 bases, and 13 bases separated the two germline ends.

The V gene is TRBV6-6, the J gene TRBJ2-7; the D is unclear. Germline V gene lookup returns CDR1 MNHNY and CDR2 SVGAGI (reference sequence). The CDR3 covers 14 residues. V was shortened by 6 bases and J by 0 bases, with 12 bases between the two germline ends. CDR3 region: CASSPRTSSYEQYF. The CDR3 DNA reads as TGTGCCAGCAGCCCCAGGACCAGCTCCTACGAGCAGTACTTC.

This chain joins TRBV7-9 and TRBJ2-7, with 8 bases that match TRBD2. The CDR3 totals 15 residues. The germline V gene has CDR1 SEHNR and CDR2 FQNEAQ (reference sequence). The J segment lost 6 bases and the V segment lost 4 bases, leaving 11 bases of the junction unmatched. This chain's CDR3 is CASSSPRTSLLEQYF. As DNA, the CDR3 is TGTGCCAGCAGCTCTCCCAGGACTAGCTTGCTCGAGCAGTACTTC.

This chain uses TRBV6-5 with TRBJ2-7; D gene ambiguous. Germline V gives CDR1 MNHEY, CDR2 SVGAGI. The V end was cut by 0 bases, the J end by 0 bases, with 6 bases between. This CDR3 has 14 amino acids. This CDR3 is CASSYSGNSYEQYF. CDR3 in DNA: TGTGCCAGCAGTTACTCGGGCAACTCCTACGAGCAGTACTTC.

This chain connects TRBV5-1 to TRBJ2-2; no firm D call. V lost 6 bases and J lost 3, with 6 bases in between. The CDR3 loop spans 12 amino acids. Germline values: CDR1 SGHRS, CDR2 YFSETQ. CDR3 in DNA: TGCGCCAGCATTGGGGACACCGGGGAGCTGTTTTTT. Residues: CASIGDTGELFF.

The chain's CDR3 is CASSFYRGWLDEQYF. For the CDR3, the DNA is TGTGCCAGCAGCTTCTACAGGGGGTGGTTGGACGAGCAGTACTTC. The rearrangement links TRBV7-3 to TRBJ2-7; 8 nucleotides line up with TRBD1. Losses at the gene ends were 3 bases for V and 5 bases for J; bases not matched to a gene: 9. Germline V gene data show CDR1 as SGHTA and CDR2 as FQGTGA. The CDR3 runs 15 residues. Supplemented by reference TRBV7-3 and TRBJ2-7, the full variable domain reads GAGVSQTPSNKVTEKGKYVELRCDPISGHTALYWYRQSLGQGPEFLIYFQGTGAADDSGLPNDRFFAVRPEGSVSTLKIQRTERGDSAVYLCASSFYRGWLDEQYFGPGTRLTVT.

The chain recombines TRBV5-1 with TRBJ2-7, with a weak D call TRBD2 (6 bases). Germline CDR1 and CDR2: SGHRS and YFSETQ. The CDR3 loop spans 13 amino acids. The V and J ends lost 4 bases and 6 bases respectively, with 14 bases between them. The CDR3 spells CASSAGLRSEQYF. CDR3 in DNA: TGCGCCAGCAGCGCGGGACTGAGATCCGAGCAGTACTTC.

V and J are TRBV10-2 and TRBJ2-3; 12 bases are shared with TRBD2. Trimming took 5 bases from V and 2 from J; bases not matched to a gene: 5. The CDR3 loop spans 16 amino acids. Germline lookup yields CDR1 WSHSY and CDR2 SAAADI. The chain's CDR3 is CASSWLAGGDTDTQYF. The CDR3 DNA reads TGCGCCAGCAGTTGGCTAGCGGGAGGGGACACAGATACGCAGTATTTT.

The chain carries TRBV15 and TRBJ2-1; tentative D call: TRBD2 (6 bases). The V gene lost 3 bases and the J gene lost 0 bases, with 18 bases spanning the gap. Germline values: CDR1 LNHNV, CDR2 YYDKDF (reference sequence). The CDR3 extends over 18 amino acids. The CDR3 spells CATSRDRGTLSSYNEQFF. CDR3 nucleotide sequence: TGTGCCACCAGCAGGGACCGGGGGACCCTCAGCTCCTACAATGAGCAGTTCTTC. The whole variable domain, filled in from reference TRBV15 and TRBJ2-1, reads DAMVIQNPRYQVTQFGKPVTLSCSQTLNHNVMYWYQQKSSQAPKLLFHYYDKDFNNEADTPDNFQSRRPNTSFCFLDIRSPGLGDTAMYLCATSRDRGTLSSYNEQFFGPGTRLTVL.

The CDR3 protein is CASSGEEESYNEQFF. The CDR3, as DNA: TGTGCCAGTAGCGGGGAAGAGGAATCCTACAATGAGCAGTTCTTC. The genes are TRBV19 and TRBJ2-1; D is possibly TRBD2 (5 bases). The CDR3 is 15 residues long. V lost 6 bases to trimming and J lost 1 base, with 13 bases between them. CDR1 and CDR2 (germline): LNHDA, SQIVND (reference sequence).

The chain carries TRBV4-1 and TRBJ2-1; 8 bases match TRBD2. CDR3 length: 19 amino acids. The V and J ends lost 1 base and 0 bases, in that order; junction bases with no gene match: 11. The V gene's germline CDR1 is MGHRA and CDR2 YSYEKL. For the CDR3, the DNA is TGCGCCAGCAGCCAAGTTCCCTATAGCGGGAAAAGCTCCTACAATGAGCAGTTCTTC. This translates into CASSQVPYSGKSSYNEQFF.